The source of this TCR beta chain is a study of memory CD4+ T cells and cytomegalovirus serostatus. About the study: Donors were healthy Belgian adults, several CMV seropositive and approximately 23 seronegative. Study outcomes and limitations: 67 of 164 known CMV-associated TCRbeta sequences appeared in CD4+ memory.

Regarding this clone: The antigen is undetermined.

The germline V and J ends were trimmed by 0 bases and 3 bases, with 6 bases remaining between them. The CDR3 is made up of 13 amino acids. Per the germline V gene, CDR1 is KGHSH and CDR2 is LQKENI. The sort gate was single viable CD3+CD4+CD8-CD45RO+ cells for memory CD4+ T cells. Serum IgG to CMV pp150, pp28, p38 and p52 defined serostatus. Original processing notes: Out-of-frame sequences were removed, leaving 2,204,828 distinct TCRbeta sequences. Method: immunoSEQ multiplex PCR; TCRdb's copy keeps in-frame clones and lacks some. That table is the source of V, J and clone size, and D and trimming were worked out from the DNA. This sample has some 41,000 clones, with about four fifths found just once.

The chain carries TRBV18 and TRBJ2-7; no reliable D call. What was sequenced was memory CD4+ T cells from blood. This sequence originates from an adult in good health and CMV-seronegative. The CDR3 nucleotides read TGTGCCAGCTCACCACCGGCTGGCTACGAGCAGTACTTC. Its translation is CASSPPAGYEQYF.